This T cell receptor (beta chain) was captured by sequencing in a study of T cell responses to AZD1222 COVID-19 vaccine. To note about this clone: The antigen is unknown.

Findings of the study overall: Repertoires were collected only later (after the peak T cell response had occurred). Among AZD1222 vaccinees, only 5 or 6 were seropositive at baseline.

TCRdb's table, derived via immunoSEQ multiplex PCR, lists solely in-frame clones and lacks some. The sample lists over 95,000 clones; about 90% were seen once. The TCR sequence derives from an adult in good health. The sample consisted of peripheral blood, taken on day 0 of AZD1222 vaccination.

Here the CDR3 DNA reads TGTGCCAGCAGCCAAGCCCTTCGGGGGGCCAATGAGCAGTTCTTC. Protein sequence: CASSQALRGANEQFF. This chain connects TRBV3-1 (or the pseudogene TRBV3-2) to TRBJ2-1; perhaps TRBD2 as D (7 bases). V lost 1 base to trimming and J lost 6 bases, with 13 bases between them. The CDR3 has 15 residues. Germline V gene data show CDR1 as LGHDT and CDR2 as YNNKEL (reference sequence).